Below are 22 T cell receptor beta chains sequenced from a single sample in a study of blood T cell repertoires in COVID-19 (dated by TCRdb to about 2020). The method behind the library was the immunoSEQ multiplex PCR assay. TCRdb mirrors the immuneACCESS table, restricted to in-frame sequences. Some clones are absent from its copies; in checked studies, under half trace to an unresolved V gene, and the reason for the others is unknown. The sample includes under 350,000 clones, with about nine tenths observed a single time. Under 2.5% of the sample rests with the top ten. Sequenced input: PBMCs or T cells enriched from blood (not recorded which). The receptor set was obtained from a woman aged 55-70 years who had recovered from COVID-19.

This chain links TRBV19 with TRBJ1-4; D is undetermined. The CDR3 has 16 amino acids. CDR1 is LNHDA, CDR2 SQIVND, per germline (reference sequence). Trimming removed 4 bases at V and 9 bases at J, with 21 bases between. CDR3 sequence reads: CASSSPEPGALKKLFF. For the CDR3, the DNA is TGTGCCAGTAGTAGCCCAGAACCGGGAGCCCTGAAAAAACTGTTTTTT.

This clone showed up just once. V gene TRBV11-2 combines with J gene TRBJ2-7, with D perhaps TRBD1 (5 bases). V lost 4 bases to trimming and J lost 8 bases, with 15 bases between them. Germline V lookup: CDR1 SGHAT, CDR2 FQNNGV. The CDR3 covers 13 residues. The CDR3 sequence is CASSSLLDSQQYF. CDR3 in DNA: TGTGCCAGCAGCTCCCTCCTTGACAGTCAGCAGTACTTC.

As regards this clone: The identical CDR3 is also encoded by other nucleotide sequences in the sample. The V and J genes are TRBV6-5 and TRBJ1-5; TRBD1 is a possible D gene (5 bases). Trimming took 6 bases from V and 6 from J, leaving 9 bases between them. Germline CDR1 is MNHEY and CDR2 is SVGAGI. The CDR3 length is 12 residues. The CDR3 sequence is CASRQGSQPQHF. As DNA, the CDR3 is TGTGCCAGCAGGCAGGGATCTCAGCCCCAGCATTTT.

The chain couples TRBV11-3 to TRBJ2-1; D perhaps matches TRBD2 (7 bases). The CDR3 length is 15 residues. Germline CDR1 SGHNT, CDR2 YENEEA. Trimming left V 0 bases short and J 4 bases short, with 10 bases between. The CDR3 here is CASSLDRGAYNEQFF. The DNA for the CDR3 is TGTGCCAGCAGCTTAGATCGGGGGGCATACAATGAGCAGTTCTTC. The full variable domain, rest sourced from reference TRBV11-3 and TRBJ2-1, is EAGVVQSPRYKIIEKKQPVAFWCNPISGHNTLYWYLQNLGQGPELLIRYENEEAVDDSQLPKDRFSAERLKGVDSTLKIQPAELGDSAVYLCASSLDRGAYNEQFFGPGTRLTVL.

The V and J genes are TRBV29-1 and TRBJ1-1; a weak D match, TRBD1 (6 bases). With 7 bases removed from V and 4 bases from J, the gap between germline ends came to 19 bases. The germline V gene has CDR1 SQVTM and CDR2 ANQGSEA. The CDR3 covers 14 residues. Here the CDR3 DNA reads TGCAGCGCCTTAGAAGGGGGGGCGAGCACTGAAGCTTTCTTT. Translating it yields CSALEGGASTEAFF.

The chain combines TRBV7-9 with TRBJ1-2, with TRBD1 matching 11 bases. This CDR3 is built from 15 residues. Trimming removed 4 bases from V and 13 bases from J; junction bases left unmatched: 14. Germline loops: CDR1 SEHNR, CDR2 FQNEAQ (reference sequence). CDR3 bases: TGTGCCAGCAGCTCCGGACAGGGGGCCCGCCTACGCTTCACCTTC. Residues: CASSSGQGARLRFTF.

To note about this clone: An end of the junction does not agree with germline; a read error may underlie this. The chain recombines TRBV7-3 with TRBJ2-3, with D perhaps matching TRBD1 (6 bases). CDR3 size: 13 residues. Per the germline V gene, CDR1 is SGHTA and CDR2 is FQGTGA. In DNA form, the CDR3 reads TGTGCCAGCAGCTTATCGCCCAGGGCCACTCAGGGGTTT. Residues: CASSLSPRATQGF.

The CDR3 DNA is TGTGCCAGCAGTGACGAATGGGGGGGGTACGAGCAGTACTTC. The encoded protein is CASSDEWGGYEQYF. V gene TRBV6-1 combines with J gene TRBJ2-7, with TRBD2 identical over 7 bases. CDR3 size: 14 residues. CDR1 MNHNS and CDR2 SASEGT come from the germline V gene. J gave up 4 bases and V 3 bases, and 6 bases lay outside the gene matches.

V and J are TRBV6-6 and TRBJ1-6; no definite D call. CDR1 and CDR2 (germline): MNHNY, SVGAGI (reference sequence). This CDR3 contains 15 residues. Trimming took off 4 bases at V and 0 bases at J, with 7 bases between the two ends. Here the CDR3 reads CASSSISSYNSPLHF. The CDR3 DNA is TGTGCCAGCAGTTCGATTAGCTCCTATAATTCACCCCTCCACTTT.

V usage is TRBV7-8 and J usage is TRBJ2-7; D gene unclear. Trimming cost V 5 bases and J 4 bases, with 21 bases left between them. Germline values: CDR1 SGHVS, CDR2 FQNEAQ. CDR3 length: 16 amino acids. CDR3 DNA sequence: TGTGCCAGCAGCCCCGAACGACTGATGCCACCGTACGAGCAGTACTTC. Protein product: CASSPERLMPPYEQYF.

This chain links TRBV7-9 with TRBJ2-5; the D gene is possibly TRBD2 (5 bases). Germline loops: CDR1 SEHNR, CDR2 FQNEAQ (reference sequence). CDR3 length equals 13 residues. Trimming left V 9 bases short and J 7 bases short, with 18 bases between. This chain's CDR3 is CASSSGLFVTQYF. As DNA, the CDR3 is TGTGCCAGTTCAAGCGGTTTATTTGTGACCCAGTACTTC.

This clone was found a few times. This chain uses TRBV28 with TRBJ1-2; 9 positions agree with TRBD1. Trimming at V came to 1 base and at J to 4 bases, leaving 7 bases not matched to a gene. The CDR3 loop spans 16 amino acids. CDR1 and CDR2 (germline): MDHEN, SYDVKM. This CDR3 is CASSLSGTGISYGYTF. In DNA, the CDR3 is TGTGCCAGCAGTTTATCAGGGACAGGGATTAGCTATGGCTACACCTTC.

This clone appeared a single time. The V call is TRBV28, the J call TRBJ1-2, with TRBD1 as a possible D gene (6 bases). Germline assignment: CDR1 MDHEN and CDR2 SYDVKM. The CDR3 is 13 residues long. The V end was cut by 7 bases, the J end by 7 bases, with 16 bases between. DNA for the CDR3: TGTGCCAGCAAAACCAGGGGAATTGTTGGCTACACCTTC. Translated, it gives CASKTRGIVGYTF.

This clone was detected only once. CDR3 protein: CASSLAREMSEAFF. CDR3 DNA: TGTGCCAGCAGCTTAGCGAGGGAGATGTCTGAAGCTTTCTTT. The rearrangement joins TRBV7-9 to TRBJ1-1; D gene uncertain. The CDR3 totals 14 residues. Germline V gene data show CDR1 as SEHNR and CDR2 as FQNEAQ (reference sequence). V lost 0 bases and J 6 bases, leaving 11 bases between the germline ends.

This chain joins TRBV5-4 and TRBJ1-5, with D perhaps matching TRBD1 (6 bases). This CDR3 has 14 residues. Trimming stripped 4 bases from V and 3 bases from J, with 11 bases between. Per germline, CDR1 SGHNT and CDR2 YYREEE (reference sequence). Here the CDR3 DNA reads TGTGCCAGCAGCAATGACAGGCCCAATCAGCCCCAGCATTTT. Protein: CASSNDRPNQPQHF.

The chain carries TRBV3-1 (or the pseudogene TRBV3-2) and TRBJ1-1, with D tentatively TRBD1 (5 bases). CDR3 length: 11 amino acids. Trimming stripped 4 bases from V and 8 bases from J, with 8 bases between. The V gene's germline CDR1 is LGHDT and CDR2 YNNKEL (reference sequence). Written as DNA, the CDR3 is TGTGCCAGCAGCCGCCGACAGGAAGCTTTCTTT. Protein sequence: CASSRRQEAFF.

J is TRBJ2-7 and V is TRBV4-1, with 8 bases that match TRBD1. Germline-derived CDR1 and CDR2 are MGHRA and YSYEKL. This CDR3 has 15 residues. With V trimmed by 0 bases and J by 4 bases, 5 bases remained unmatched. Here the CDR3 reads CASSQERQGSYEQYF. CDR3 bases: TGCGCCAGCAGCCAAGAAAGACAGGGGTCGTACGAGCAGTACTTC.

The J gene is TRBJ1-3, the V gene TRBV6-5; D unclear. Looked up from germline, CDR1 is MNHEY and CDR2 is SVGAGI. Trimming left V 2 bases short and J 0 bases short, with 11 bases between. The CDR3 totals 16 residues. The CDR3 DNA reads TGTGCCAGCAGTTACAATTTTGGAGGCTCTGGAAACACCATATATTTT. This codes for CASSYNFGGSGNTIYF.

The table lists this clone with a count of one. The rearrangement links TRBV7-9 to TRBJ1-2; 7 nucleotides align to TRBD1. J lost 2 bases, V lost 5 bases, and 5 bases had no gene match. Per the germline V gene, CDR1 is SEHNR and CDR2 is FQNEAQ (reference sequence). The CDR3 is 14 residues long. In DNA, the CDR3 is TGTGCCAGCAGCAGGGGGCAGGAAAACTATGGCTACACCTTC. This translates into CASSRGQENYGYTF.

This sequence joins TRBV9 and TRBJ1-5, with D perhaps TRBD1 (6 bases). The germline V and J ends were trimmed by 3 bases and 5 bases, with 18 bases remaining between them. Germline loops: CDR1 SGDLS, CDR2 YYNGEE. The CDR3 is made up of 16 amino acids. This chain's CDR3 is CASSDGPGGPYQPQHF. As DNA, the CDR3 is TGTGCCAGCAGCGACGGTCCGGGGGGGCCCTATCAGCCCCAGCATTTT.

The rearrangement uses TRBV28 and TRBJ1-5, with 7 bases matching TRBD1. V shed 7 bases and J 4 bases; nucleotides not matched to a gene: 7. In germline, CDR1 is MDHEN, CDR2 SYDVKM. The CDR3 runs to 14 residues. The CDR3 protein is CASKRQTGNQPQHF. The CDR3 nucleotides are TGTGCCAGCAAAAGACAGACAGGGAATCAGCCCCAGCATTTT.

This chain links TRBV9 with TRBJ1-1, with a tentative D call TRBD1 (5 bases). Germline-derived CDR1 and CDR2 are SGDLS and YYNGEE. This CDR3 region has 15 residues. V lost 0 bases to trimming and J lost 5 bases, with 14 bases between them. CDR3 nucleotide sequence: TGTGCCAGCAGCGTAGCCGCGCAGGGTGGTACTGAAGCTTTCTTT. It codes for CASSVAAQGGTEAFF.